This passage covers 15 T cell receptor beta chains from one sample sequenced in a study of blood T cells in healthy people across ages. Using a J-beta primer mix together with a sample-barcoded 5' primer, a second PCR was run for roughly 6 to 11 cycles. TCRdb analysed the 5' RACE reads with MiXCR anew, one entry per CDR3 protein. The sample has roughly 570,000 distinct CDR3 sequences; approximately 27% are singletons. Sequenced input: blood. Receptors originate from a woman aged 65 to 85 in good health.

The chain couples TRBV20-1 to TRBJ2-3; TRBD2 might be the D (5 bases). The germline V gene has CDR1 DFQATT and CDR2 SNEGSKA (reference sequence). The CDR3 extends over 14 amino acids. V lost 3 bases and J 4 bases, leaving 14 bases between the germline ends. Here the CDR3 DNA reads TGCAGTGCTAGCGACTATACCAGCGCAGATACGCAGTATTTT. It is translated as CSASDYTSADTQYF.

A note on this clonotype: The germline gene is not matched at one end of the junction; a read error may be the cause. The genes are TRBV7-9 and TRBJ1-1; D uncertain. Germline loops: CDR1 SEHNR, CDR2 FQNEAQ (reference sequence). This CDR3 comprises 15 residues. As DNA, the CDR3 is TGTGCCAGTAGCTTTGGCATGTTTGAGAACACTGAAGCTTTCTTT. Residues: CASSFGMFENTEAFF.

A single count supports this clonotype. The chain couples TRBV12-3 or TRBV12-4 to TRBJ1-1, with TRBD1 matching 10 bases. This CDR3 comprises 15 residues. J lost 4 bases, V lost 3 bases, and 5 bases had no gene match. The CDR3 is CASSFGTGASTEAFF. CDR3 DNA sequence: TGTGCCAGCAGTTTTGGGACAGGGGCGAGCACTGAAGCTTTCTTT.

The rearrangement joins TRBV9 to TRBJ1-2; tentative D call: TRBD1 (5 bases). Germline loops: CDR1 SGDLS, CDR2 YYNGEE. Trimming took off 2 bases at V and 5 bases at J, with 16 bases between the two ends. There are 15 residues in the CDR3. The CDR3 is CASSVASTEKYGYTF. In nucleotides, the CDR3 is TGTGCCAGCAGCGTCGCTTCGACAGAAAAATATGGCTACACCTTC. The variable domain in full, with the rest retrieved from reference TRBV9 and TRBJ1-2, is DSGVTQTPKHLITATGQRVTLRCSPRSGDLSVYWYQQSLDQGLQFLIQYYNGEERAKGNILERFSAQQFPDLHSELNLSSLELGDSALYFCASSVASTEKYGYTFGSGTRLTVV.

This rearrangement joins TRBV29-1 to TRBJ1-2; D perhaps matches TRBD1 (5 bases). V shed 2 bases and J shed 8 bases, with 15 bases lying between them. The CDR3 loop spans 13 amino acids. CDR1 is SQVTM and CDR2 is ANQGSEA in the germline V gene. CDR3 protein: CSVERGESWGYTF. Written as DNA, the CDR3 is TGCAGCGTTGAAAGGGGTGAGAGTTGGGGCTACACCTTC.

This clonotype was seen a handful of times. V gene TRBV27 combines with J gene TRBJ1-3, with D hard to call. Germline lookup yields CDR1 MNHEY and CDR2 SMNVEV (reference sequence). The V end was cut by 4 bases, the J end by 0 bases, with 7 bases between. The CDR3 runs to 14 residues. CDR3 DNA: TGTGCCAGCAGTTACCGGAGCTCTGGAAACACCATATATTTT. It yields the protein CASSYRSSGNTIYF.

In this sample, this clonotype turned up a few times. V gene TRBV4-2 combines with J gene TRBJ2-7; 8 bases agree with TRBD2. This CDR3 is built from 16 residues. Unmatched junction bases numbered 11, after V lost 4 bases and J lost 3 bases. Per germline, CDR1 LGHNA and CDR2 YNFKEQ. In nucleotides, the CDR3 is TGTGCCAGCAGCCGGTCGGGGGGGCAGGGGCTCTACGAGCAGTACTTC. Translation gives CASSRSGGQGLYEQYF.

This clonotype was detected a few times. The chain uses TRBV29-1 and TRBJ2-3; D is possibly TRBD2 (5 bases). Trimming pared 7 bases from V and 2 bases from J, leaving 13 bases between. This CDR3 is built from 13 residues. Germline CDR1 and CDR2: SQVTM and ANQGSEA. CDR3 in DNA: TGCAGCGCCCCAGCCGGGAACACAGATACGCAGTATTTT. The encoded protein is CSAPAGNTDTQYF.

This rearrangement joins TRBV4-3 to TRBJ2-7, with TRBD2 matching 10 bases. The germline gives CDR1 LGHNA, CDR2 YSLEER. This CDR3 contains 15 residues. J gave up 10 bases and V 0 bases, and 9 bases lay outside the gene matches. CDR3 DNA sequence: TGCGCCAGCAGCCAAGATAAGAGCGGGGGGGCTCCCCAGTACTTC. This codes for CASSQDKSGGAPQYF.

The CDR3 here is CSARDGGLTGSQETQYF. DNA for the CDR3: TGCAGTGCTAGAGATGGAGGGTTGACAGGCTCCCAAGAGACCCAGTACTTC. This chain joins TRBV20-1 and TRBJ2-5, with D perhaps matching TRBD1 or TRBD2 (6 bases each). V was shortened by 0 bases and J by 1 base, with 18 bases between the two germline ends. This CDR3 comprises 17 residues. Germline CDR1 reads DFQATT; CDR2 reads SNEGSKA (reference sequence).

This clonotype was seen only once. The chain employs TRBV29-1 and TRBJ1-5, with D possibly matching TRBD1 (5 bases). Germline V gene data show CDR1 as SQVTM and CDR2 as ANQGSEA. This CDR3 region has 14 residues. V dropped 4 bases and J dropped 3 bases, with 13 bases sitting between them. CDR3 DNA: TGCAGCGTTGTGCTTACAGGTTCCAATCAGCCCCAGCATTTT. Translation gives CSVVLTGSNQPQHF.

This clonotype was detected only a few times. Germline is not matched at one junction end, which may reflect a read error. The chain joins TRBV6-5 to TRBJ1-2, with TRBD1 matching 8 bases. This CDR3 has 14 residues. Germline V CDR1 and CDR2: MNHEY, SVGAGI. Written as DNA, the CDR3 is TGTGCCAGCAGTAGGACAGGGAGCTGGGATGGCTACGCCTTC. Protein product: CASSRTGSWDGYAF.

This clonotype showed up just a few times. The chain has TRBV7-2 and TRBJ1-2, with TRBD1 identical over 7 bases. The germline V gene has CDR1 SGHTA and CDR2 FQGNSA. J was trimmed by 3 bases and V by 5 bases; bases with no gene match: 6. The CDR3 is 14 amino acids. CDR3 coding DNA: TGTGCCAGCAGCCCCGACAGGGACGACTATGGCTACACCTTC. Its translation: CASSPDRDDYGYTF.

The J gene is TRBJ1-6, the V gene TRBV12-3 or TRBV12-4; no clear D. V was clipped by 3 bases and J by 7 bases, with 10 bases between them. This CDR3 contains 14 residues. For the CDR3, the DNA is TGTGCCAGCAGTTTTGGGGTGGGGAATTCACCCCTCCACTTT. This codes for CASSFGVGNSPLHF.

The sample holds a few counts of this clonotype. The chain links TRBV5-1 to TRBJ2-5; 7 nucleotides align to TRBD1. The DNA end is more similar to TRBJ2-7, so the J call may be wrong. Germline V gene lookup returns CDR1 SGHRS and CDR2 YFSETQ. CDR3 length: 13 amino acids. As DNA, the CDR3 is TGCGCCAGCAGCTTGGACAGGGGCTCCGAGCAGTACTTC. The encoded protein is CASSLDRGSEQYF.